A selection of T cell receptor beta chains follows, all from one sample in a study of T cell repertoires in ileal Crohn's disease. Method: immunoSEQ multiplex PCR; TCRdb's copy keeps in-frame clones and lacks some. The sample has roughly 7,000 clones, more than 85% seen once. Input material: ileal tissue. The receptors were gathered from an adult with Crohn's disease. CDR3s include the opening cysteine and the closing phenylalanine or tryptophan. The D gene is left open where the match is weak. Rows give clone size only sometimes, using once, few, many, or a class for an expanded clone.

DNA: TGTGCCACCCGCCCCCGCGCGGAACCGGGCTCTGGAAACACCATATATTTT
CDR3: CATRPRAEPGSGNTIYF
D: .
size: .
J: TRBJ1-3
V: TRBV27

DNA: TGTGCCAGTAGGCCGAAGGGGTGGGTTCACGGGCAGTACTTC
CDR3: CASRPKGWVHGQYF
D: .
size: .
J: TRBJ2-7
V: TRBV19

DNA: TGTGCCAGCAGTGGGGCGGGGAACTATGGCTACACCTTC
CDR3: CASSGAGNYGYTF
D: .
size: .
J: TRBJ1-2
V: TRBV6-1

DNA: TGTGCCAGCAGCTTAGGAGGGACAGCGAACACCGGGGAGCTGTTTTTT
CDR3: CASSLGGTANTGELFF
D: TRBD1
size: .
J: TRBJ2-2
V: TRBV7-9

DNA: TGTGCCAGCAGCATCGGACTAGCGGGAATGGATACGCAGTATTTT
CDR3: CASSIGLAGMDTQYF
D: TRBD2
size: .
J: TRBJ2-3
V: TRBV9

DNA: TGTGCCAGCAGCCCTTGGATCCAACTACCGTCAAACTATGGCTACACCTTC
CDR3: CASSPWIQLPSNYGYTF
D: .
size: .
J: TRBJ1-2
V: TRBV21-1

DNA: TGTGCCAGCAGCTTAGCGAGTAGAGGAGGAAACACCATATATTTT
CDR3: CASSLASRGGNTIYF
D: .
size: once
J: TRBJ1-3
V: TRBV7-8

DNA: TGTGCCAGCAGCGGTTGGACAGGGGCCTACGAGCAGTACTTC
CDR3: CASSGWTGAYEQYF
D: TRBD1
size: .
J: TRBJ2-7
V: TRBV28

DNA: TGTGCCAGTAATCCGGGACAGATCACCGGGGAGCTGTTTTTT
CDR3: CASNPGQITGELFF
D: TRBD1
size: .
J: TRBJ2-2
V: TRBV19

DNA: TGTGCCAGCAGCCCCCCGGCGGCGACAGGGGGGAAAATTAACTATGGCTACACCTTC
CDR3: CASSPPAATGGKINYGYTF
D: TRBD1
size: .
J: TRBJ1-2
V: TRBV7-9

DNA: TGTGCCAGCAGCTTGGCGGCTAGCGGGTGGGAGACCCAGTACTTC
CDR3: CASSLAASGWETQYF
D: TRBD2
size: .
J: TRBJ2-5
V: TRBV5-4